The entry that follows covers one TCR beta chain sequence. The specificity of this receptor is unknown. Per-base qualities were not stored, and no clone one base away is much larger. These data belong to a study of CD8 T cells in Susac syndrome (dated by TCRdb to the late 2010s). About the study as a whole: Repertoire sequencing was used to test whether CD8+ T cell activation and differentiation in Susac syndrome was antigen driven. The study compared CD8+ T cell repertoire clonality among 12 healthy donors, approximately 14 Susac syndrome patients and some 16 multiple sclerosis patients.

Study-wide conclusions, independent of this receptor: The number of individuals in the TCR sequencing and HLA analysis was acknowledged as relatively small.

RNA was extracted using the RNeasy kit, and about 0.45 to 1 ug of the RNA was reverse transcribed with random hexamers. The immunoSEQ multiplex PCR assay, covering 54 Vbeta and 13 Jbeta segments, was used to amplify TCR beta CDR3 regions. Bias from PCR amplification was corrected by using a synthetic template baseline for primer optimization and for computational correction. Per the source publication's procedure: Only productive sequences were kept, with reads annotated to V, D and J genes according to IMGT and analyzed in immunoSEQ Analyzer. Clonality was calculated as one minus the Shannon entropy normalized by log2 of the number of productive unique sequences. Public and private clones were assessed among the 100 most prevalent clones of each patient and control. A clone was defined as Susac-specific if it was absent from the healthy and MS cohorts, from about a thousand published viral clones and from other ImmuneACCESS disease sequences. TCRdb took the public reads, trimmed them with fastp at Q25, ran MiXCR for clone calling and kept in-frame beta chains. CDR3 protein sequences are deduplicated, and each keeps its most common genes and DNA. TCRdb's processing, not the authors' own work, is the source of the V and J calls. This sample lists about 130,000 distinct CDR3 sequences; around 80% were detected once. Together, the top ten hold 0.51% of the sample.

Peripheral blood CD8+ and CD4+ T cells from healthy donors, Susac syndrome patients and multiple sclerosis patients were profiled by high-throughput TCR beta sequencing. The multiple sclerosis controls were treatment-naive patients whose relapsing-remitting disease, either stable or active, fulfilled the revised McDonald criteria. CD8+ TEMRA cells were enriched by FACS, while bulk CD8+ and CD4+ T cells were purified by magnetic negative isolation. Blood was drawn into EDTA tubes, processed within 24 hours, and PBMCs were isolated by density gradient centrifugation. PBMCs intended for TCR sequencing were cryopreserved in liquid nitrogen and thawed later in a water bath at 37 degrees C. The sorted or isolated CD4+, CD8+ and CD8+ TEMRA cells had a purity of 90% or higher. The CDR3 sequence holds 13 residues, the cysteine and phenylalanine included. The kept DNA is CDR3 alone, 39 bases in frame from the first base. CDR1 and CDR2 are read off the germline V gene as SNHLY and FYNNEI. V is clipped by 8 bases and J by 6 bases, and the sequence between their germline boundaries is 16 bases long.

The chain links TRBV2 with TRBJ1-2; TRBD1 is a possible D gene, resting on 6 matching bases. The sequence was obtained from a human donor with multiple sclerosis. Sample: CD8+ T cells from PBMCs. Read as DNA, the sequence is TGTGCCAGCTTTGGAGACAGGACCCATGGCTACACCTTC. Its protein product is CASFGDRTHGYTF.